This T cell receptor beta chain was retrieved from a study of graft-versus-host responses after intestinal transplantation (dated by TCRdb to about 2021). With respect to the entire study: The transplants that recipients got were multivisceral, liver-intestinal, or isolated intestinal. Bulk TCR-beta CDR3 sequencing was used to track graft-versus-host and host-versus-graft alloreactive T cell clones in the graft, circulation and bone marrow after intestinal transplantation. Rather than going through the commercial service, samples from a few later patients were sequenced in-house on an Illumina MiSeq and processed with MiXCR. All recipients received anti-thymocyte globulin induction followed by maintenance tacrolimus and steroids for about three years. Alloreactive clones were identified by sequencing pre-transplant mixed lymphocyte reaction products and comparing them with unstimulated pre-transplant donor and recipient T cells. A cohort of more than 20 intestinal transplant recipients, including one retransplant, was enrolled, and 3 patients lacking pretransplant specimens were excluded. Donor T cell macrochimerism was defined as a peak of at least 4% donor T cells among recipient peripheral blood mononuclear cells.

What the authors observed across the whole study: Patients with donor T cell macrochimerism had high GvH to HvG T cell clonal ratios in their allografts. Early after transplant, peak levels of circulating GvH clones were associated with declines in HvG clones. Conclusions were limited by the relatively low number and heterogeneity of intestinal transplant patients. GvH clones turned up in recipient bone marrow, with some appearing earlier in ileal mucosa or blood, a pattern consistent with an intestinal mucosal origin.

Library generation was performed with the immunoSEQ multiplex PCR assay. For most patients, genomic DNA was isolated using the Qiagen DNeasy Blood and Tissue Kit and was shipped frozen to Adaptive Biotechnologies for TCR sequencing. Adaptive Biotechnologies carried out high-throughput TCR-beta CDR3 sequencing of genomic DNA for most patients. The paper's data handling went like this. Adaptive's ImmunoSEQ software was the source of the TCR sequencing data for 18 patients, while three other patients were processed with MiXCR and VDJtools. To correct CD4 versus CD8 sorting errors, sequences present in both subsets at a frequency ratio below 5:1 were removed. CDR3 nucleotide sequences shared between donor and recipient were removed because their origin could not be assigned. To be classed as alloreactive, a clone needed at least 2-fold expansion over unstimulated cells and a minimum CFSE-low frequency of 0.002% (template counts) or 0.001% (read counts). A clone was considered mappable if detected in the sequenced pre-transplant spleen, lymph node, or MLR CFSE-low populations of the donor or recipient. The cumulative frequency of alloreactive clones was calculated as a percentage of all sequences, weighted by copy number. Imported from immuneACCESS, the table was reduced by TCRdb to in-frame sequences with V and J called. These copies leave out some clones; in studies compared against another copy, an unresolved V gene accounts for under half, and the cause of the remainder is not known. Clone size and V and J calls were adopted from that table, with D and trimming inferred from the DNA. The sample data list fewer than 110,000 clones, and about nine tenths of these were observed just once. About 0.73% of the sample comes from the top ten.

The time point label here, explained by the study, means: cells obtained before transplantation from donor or recipient. CD3+CD4+ and CD3+CD8+ populations were FACS-sorted from unstimulated pre-transplant donor and recipient cells taken from spleen or lymph nodes. Note on this clone: The antigen it binds to is not known. Base qualities are missing; no much larger clone stands one base away.

For CDR1 and CDR2, the germline V gene lists MRHNA and SNTAGT. Trimming costs V 5 bases and J 3 bases, and their ends lie 12 bases apart. The CDR3 has 14 amino acids, counting the end cysteine and phenylalanine. Just CDR3 DNA is preserved here, 42 bases in frame from base 1. The V and J genes are TRBV6-4 and TRBJ2-3, with a tentative D gene TRBD2 over 5 matching bases. The clonotype comes from a human donor who was the organ donor for an intestinal transplant. The sample here was unstimulated CD4+ T cells sorted from spleen or lymph node cells, taken before transplant. DNA sequence: TGTGCCAGCAGTTTTAGCGCGAGTACAGATACGCAGTATTTT. This sequence encodes CASSFSASTDTQYF.